This TCR beta chain originates from a study of blood T cell repertoires in COVID-19. Study overall: Specimens from acute and convalescent COVID-19 originated in the United States, Italy and Spain.

The CDR3 contains 18 residues. Germline V CDR1 and CDR2: KGHSH, LQKENI. J was trimmed by 0 bases and V by 4 bases; bases with no gene match: 11. Per the study methods: How many nucleated cells were present was estimated from reference gene primer amplification. Generated by immunoSEQ multiplex PCR, the TCRdb table keeps only in-frame clones and is missing some. That table gives V, J and clone size, and the DNA gave D and trimming. The repertoire consists of 6,000 to 8,500 clones, with 86% occurring once and the leading ten covering roughly 16%. Specimen: peripheral blood. The receptor was isolated from a woman in her fifties or sixties with active COVID-19. V and J are TRBV18 and TRBJ1-4, with 7 positions matching TRBD1. For the CDR3, the DNA is TGTGCCAGCTCACGGGAGACAGGGCATTACGCAACTAATGAAAAACTGTTTTTT. Amino acid sequence: CASSRETGHYATNEKLFF.